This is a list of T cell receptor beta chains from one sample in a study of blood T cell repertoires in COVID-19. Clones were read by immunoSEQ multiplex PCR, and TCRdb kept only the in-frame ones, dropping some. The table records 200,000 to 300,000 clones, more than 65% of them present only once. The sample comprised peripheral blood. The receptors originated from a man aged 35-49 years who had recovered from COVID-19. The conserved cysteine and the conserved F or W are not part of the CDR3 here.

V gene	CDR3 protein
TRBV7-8	ASSLDSEAF
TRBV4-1	ASSQAGGQYNEQF
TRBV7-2	ASSWDSSNYGYT
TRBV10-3	AIRTGTGASEQY
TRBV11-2	ASSLVRGSLAGELF
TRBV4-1	ASSHRQANEKLF
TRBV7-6	ASSLDGRVSTEAF
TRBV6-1	ASSVARARQETQY
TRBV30	AWRGRAQETQY
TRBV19	ASSEQGTDTQY
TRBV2	ASAQGNQPQH
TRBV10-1	ASSEQLSGGLNEQF
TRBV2	ASSRTGAYEQY
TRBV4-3	ASSQDHRGSYEQY
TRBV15	ATKTFGASSYNEQF
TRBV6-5	ASSSSSYEQY